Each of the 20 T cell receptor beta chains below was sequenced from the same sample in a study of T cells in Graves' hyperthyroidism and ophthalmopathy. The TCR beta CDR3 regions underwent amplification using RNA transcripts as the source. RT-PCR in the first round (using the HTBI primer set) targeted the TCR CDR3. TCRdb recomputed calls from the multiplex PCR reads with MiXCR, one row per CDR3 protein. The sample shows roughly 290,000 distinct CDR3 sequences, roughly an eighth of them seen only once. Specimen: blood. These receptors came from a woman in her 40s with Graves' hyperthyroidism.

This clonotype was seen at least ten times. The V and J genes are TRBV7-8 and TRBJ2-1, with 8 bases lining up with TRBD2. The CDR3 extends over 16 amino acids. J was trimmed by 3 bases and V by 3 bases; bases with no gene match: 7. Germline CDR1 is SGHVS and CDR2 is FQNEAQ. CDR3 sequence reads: CASSFGASGFYNEQFF. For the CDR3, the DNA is TGTGCCAGCAGCTTCGGGGCTAGCGGGTTCTACAATGAGCAGTTCTTC.

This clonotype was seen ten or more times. CDR3 bases: TGTGCCAGCGTTCTACACAGTCCCTACAATGAGCAGTTCTTC. This gives the protein CASVLHSPYNEQFF. The chain employs TRBV6-1 and TRBJ2-1, with D hard to call. V was clipped by 8 bases and J by 2 bases, with 13 bases between them. Germline V gene data show CDR1 as MNHNS and CDR2 as SASEGT. The CDR3 runs to 14 residues.

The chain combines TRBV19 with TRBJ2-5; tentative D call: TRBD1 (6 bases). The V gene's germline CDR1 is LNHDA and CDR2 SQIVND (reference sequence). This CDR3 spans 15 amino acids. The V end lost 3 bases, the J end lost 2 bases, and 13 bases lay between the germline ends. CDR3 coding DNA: TGTGCCAGTAGTATTCTGAGCGGACAGCAAGAGACCCAGTACTTC. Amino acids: CASSILSGQQETQYF. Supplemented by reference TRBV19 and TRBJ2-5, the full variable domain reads DGGITQSPKYLFRKEGQNVTLSCEQNLNHDAMYWYRQDPGQGLRLIYYSQIVNDFQKGDIAEGYSVSREKKESFPLTVTSAQKNPTAFYLCASSILSGQQETQYFGPGTRLLVL.

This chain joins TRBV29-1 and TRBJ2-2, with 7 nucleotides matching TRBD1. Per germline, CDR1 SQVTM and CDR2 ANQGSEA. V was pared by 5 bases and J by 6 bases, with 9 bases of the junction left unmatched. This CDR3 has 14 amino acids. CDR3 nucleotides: TGCAGCGTTAAAAACAGGGGCTTCCCCGGGGAGCTGTTTTTT. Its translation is CSVKNRGFPGELFF.

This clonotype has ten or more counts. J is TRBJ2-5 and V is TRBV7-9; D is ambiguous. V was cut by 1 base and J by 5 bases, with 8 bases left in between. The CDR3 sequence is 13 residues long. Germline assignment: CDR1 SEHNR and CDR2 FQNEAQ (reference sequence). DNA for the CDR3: TGTGCCAGCAGCTTAGTGACTCCGGAGACCCAGTACTTC. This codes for CASSLVTPETQYF.

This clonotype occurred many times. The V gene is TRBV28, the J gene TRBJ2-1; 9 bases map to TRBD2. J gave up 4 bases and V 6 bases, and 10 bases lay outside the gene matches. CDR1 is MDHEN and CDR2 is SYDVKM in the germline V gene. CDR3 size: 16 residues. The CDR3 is CASRGGTSRFYNEQFF. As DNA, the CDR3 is TGTGCCAGCAGAGGGGGGACTAGCAGATTTTACAATGAGCAGTTCTTC.

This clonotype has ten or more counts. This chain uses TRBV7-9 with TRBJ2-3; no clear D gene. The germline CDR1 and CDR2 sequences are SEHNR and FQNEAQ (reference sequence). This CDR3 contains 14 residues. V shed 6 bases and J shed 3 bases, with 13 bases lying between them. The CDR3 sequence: CASRSPGGTDTQYF. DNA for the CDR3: TGTGCCAGCAGGTCCCCTGGTGGTACAGATACGCAGTATTTT.

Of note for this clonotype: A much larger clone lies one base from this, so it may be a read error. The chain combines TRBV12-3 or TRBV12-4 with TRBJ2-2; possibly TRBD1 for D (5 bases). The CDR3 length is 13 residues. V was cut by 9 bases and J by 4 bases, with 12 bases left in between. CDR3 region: CASIRGVTGELFF. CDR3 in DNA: TGTGCCAGTATTAGGGGTGTCACCGGGGAGCTGTTTTTT.

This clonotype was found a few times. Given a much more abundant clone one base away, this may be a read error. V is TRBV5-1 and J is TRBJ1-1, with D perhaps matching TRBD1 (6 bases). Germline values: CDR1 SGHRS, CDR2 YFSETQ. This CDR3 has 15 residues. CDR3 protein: CASSWLGGPNTEALF. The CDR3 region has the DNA TGCGCCAGCAGCTGGCTTGGGGGCCCAAACACTGAAGCTCTCTTT.

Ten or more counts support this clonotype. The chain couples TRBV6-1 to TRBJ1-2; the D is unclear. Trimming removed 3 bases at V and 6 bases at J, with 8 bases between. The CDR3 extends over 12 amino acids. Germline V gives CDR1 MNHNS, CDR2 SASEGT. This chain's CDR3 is CASSDIPDGYTF. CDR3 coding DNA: TGTGCCAGCAGTGATATTCCAGATGGCTACACCTTC.

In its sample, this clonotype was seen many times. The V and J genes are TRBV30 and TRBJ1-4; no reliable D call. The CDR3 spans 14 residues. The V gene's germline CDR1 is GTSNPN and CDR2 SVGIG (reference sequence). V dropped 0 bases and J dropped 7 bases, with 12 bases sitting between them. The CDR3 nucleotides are TGTGCCTGGAGTGTGGGATCAAAGGGTGAAAAACTGTTTTTT. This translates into CAWSVGSKGEKLFF.

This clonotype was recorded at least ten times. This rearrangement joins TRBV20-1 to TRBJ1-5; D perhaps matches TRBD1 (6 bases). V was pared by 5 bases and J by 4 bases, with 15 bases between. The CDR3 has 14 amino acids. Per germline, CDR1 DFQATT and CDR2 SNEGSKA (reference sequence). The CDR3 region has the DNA TGCAGTGCTCATACAGGGTTAGGGAATCAGCCCCAGCATTTT. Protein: CSAHTGLGNQPQHF.

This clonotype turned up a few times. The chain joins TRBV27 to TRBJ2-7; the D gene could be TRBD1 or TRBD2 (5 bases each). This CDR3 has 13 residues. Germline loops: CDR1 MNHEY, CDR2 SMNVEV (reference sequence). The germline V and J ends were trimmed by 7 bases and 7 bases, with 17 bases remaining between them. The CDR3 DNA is TGTGCCAGCAAGGGGACCGCCACGAGAGAGCAGTACTTC. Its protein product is CASKGTATREQYF.

The DNA for the CDR3 is TGTGCCAGCAGTTTCTTGGGACAGAGCACAGATACGCAGTATTTT. Encoded protein: CASSFLGQSTDTQYF. The chain is built from TRBV7-8 and TRBJ2-3; 7 bases agree with TRBD1. The CDR3 length is 15 residues. CDR1 and CDR2 (germline): SGHVS, FQNEAQ. J was trimmed by 0 bases and V by 6 bases; bases with no gene match: 6. Full variable domain (outside the CDR3, taken from reference TRBV7-8 and TRBJ2-3): GAGVSQSPRYKVAKRGQDVALRCDPISGHVSLFWYQQALGQGPEFLTYFQNEAQLDKSGLPSDRFFAERPEGSVSTLKIQRTQQEDSAVYLCASSFLGQSTDTQYFGPGTRLTVL.

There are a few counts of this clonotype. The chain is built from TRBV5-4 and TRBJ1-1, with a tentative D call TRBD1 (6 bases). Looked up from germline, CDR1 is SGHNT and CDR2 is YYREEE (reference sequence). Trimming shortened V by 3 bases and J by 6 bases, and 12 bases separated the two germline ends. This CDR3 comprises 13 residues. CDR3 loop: CASSSQGFPEAFF. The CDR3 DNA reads TGTGCCAGCAGCTCTCAGGGGTTCCCTGAAGCTTTCTTT. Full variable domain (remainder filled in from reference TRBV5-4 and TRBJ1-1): ETGVTQSPTHLIKTRGQQVTLRCSSQSGHNTVSWYQQALGQGPQFIFQYYREEENGRGNFPPRFSGLQFPNYSSELNVNALELDDSALYLCASSSQGFPEAFFGQGTRLTVV.

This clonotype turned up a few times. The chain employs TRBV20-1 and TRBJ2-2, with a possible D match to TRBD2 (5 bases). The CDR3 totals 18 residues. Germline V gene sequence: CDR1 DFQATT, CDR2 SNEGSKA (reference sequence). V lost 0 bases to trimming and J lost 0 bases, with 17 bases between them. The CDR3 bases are TGCAGTGCTAGAGATTTAGCGTCCAGCGACCCGAACACCGGGGAGCTGTTTTTT. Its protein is CSARDLASSDPNTGELFF.

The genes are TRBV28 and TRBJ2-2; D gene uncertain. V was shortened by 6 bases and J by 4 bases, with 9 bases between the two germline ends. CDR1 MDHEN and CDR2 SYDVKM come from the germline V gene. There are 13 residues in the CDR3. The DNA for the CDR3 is TGTGCCAGCAGACCGACAATCACCGGGGAGCTGTTTTTT. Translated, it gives CASRPTITGELFF.

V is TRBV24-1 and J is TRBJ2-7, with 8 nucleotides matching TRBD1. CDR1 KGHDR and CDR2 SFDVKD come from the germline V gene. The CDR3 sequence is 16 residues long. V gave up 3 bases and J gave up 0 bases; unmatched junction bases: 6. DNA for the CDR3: TGTGCCACCAGTGATCCCGGACAGGGTACCTCCTACGAGCAGTACTTC. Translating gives CATSDPGQGTSYEQYF.

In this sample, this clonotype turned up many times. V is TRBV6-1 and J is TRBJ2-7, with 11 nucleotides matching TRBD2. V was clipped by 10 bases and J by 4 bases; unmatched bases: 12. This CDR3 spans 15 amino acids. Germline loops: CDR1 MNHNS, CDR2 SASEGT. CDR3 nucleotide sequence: TGTGCCACCCTCCCCCTAGCGGGAGGCTCGTACGAGCAGTACTTC. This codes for CATLPLAGGSYEQYF.

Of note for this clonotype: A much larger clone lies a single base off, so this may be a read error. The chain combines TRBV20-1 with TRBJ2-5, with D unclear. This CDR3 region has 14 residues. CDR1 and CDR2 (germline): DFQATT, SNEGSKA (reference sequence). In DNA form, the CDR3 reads TGCAGTGCGGCCGGATCGGCTACCCAAGAGACCCAGTGCTTC. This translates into CSAAGSATQETQCF.